Shown below are 10 T cell receptor beta chains from a single sample sequenced in a study of blood T cell repertoires in COVID-19. Measured with immunoSEQ multiplex PCR; TCRdb has only the in-frame clones, and not every one. Among over 200,000 clones listed, 75% to 90% were seen once. Material: peripheral blood. Receptors originate from a young man with COVID-19, enrolled during active disease.

V and J are TRBV7-3 and TRBJ1-3; a possible D gene is TRBD1 (5 bases). V shed 5 bases and J shed 1 base, with 12 bases lying between them. The CDR3 is 15 residues long. CDR1 SGHTA and CDR2 FQGTGA come from the germline V gene. CDR3 amino acids: CASSLVGGSGNTIYF. The CDR3 region has the DNA TGTGCCAGCAGCCTCGTCGGGGGTTCTGGAAACACCATATATTTT.

This clone was detected once. The gene calls are TRBV7-8 and TRBJ1-6; no clear D. The ends were cut back, 5 bases at V and 4 bases at J, with 9 bases in the middle. This CDR3 spans 14 amino acids. Germline CDR1 is SGHVS and CDR2 is FQNEAQ. The CDR3 loop is CASSLEAYNSPLHF. CDR3 nucleotide sequence: TGTGCCAGCAGCCTTGAGGCATATAATTCACCCCTCCACTTT.

The chain uses TRBV30 and TRBJ2-5; D not certain. The CDR3 is 13 amino acids. The V gene lost 5 bases and the J gene lost 3 bases, with 13 bases spanning the gap. Germline-derived CDR1 and CDR2 are GTSNPN and SVGIG (reference sequence). CDR3 coding DNA: TGTGCCTGGGGTCCAACACGGGAAGAGACCCAGTACTTC. The encoded protein is CAWGPTREETQYF.

This clone has just one count. V usage is TRBV19 and J usage is TRBJ1-5; D might be TRBD1 (5 bases). The CDR3 consists of 17 residues. In germline, CDR1 is LNHDA, CDR2 SQIVND (reference sequence). V was cut by 8 bases and J by 4 bases, with 24 bases left in between. The CDR3 is CASSILRGVKSNQPQHF. The CDR3 DNA reads TGTGCCAGTTCTATCTTGCGGGGGGTCAAAAGTAATCAGCCCCAGCATTTT.

The chain combines TRBV5-1 with TRBJ1-5, with D perhaps matching TRBD1 (5 bases). V was clipped by 2 bases and J by 9 bases, with 15 bases between them. CDR1 SGHRS and CDR2 YFSETQ come from the germline V gene. The CDR3 covers 14 residues. CDR3 region: CASSLQPSTGPQHF. The CDR3 nucleotides read TGCGCCAGCAGCTTACAACCATCAACAGGGCCCCAGCATTTT.

This chain joins TRBV30 and TRBJ1-5; TRBD1 is a possible D gene (5 bases). Looked up from germline, CDR1 is GTSNPN and CDR2 is SVGIG (reference sequence). The length of the CDR3 is 15 residues. The V gene lost 0 bases and the J gene lost 5 bases, with 14 bases spanning the gap. CDR3 protein: CAWSVTGLWDQPQHF. CDR3 bases: TGTGCCTGGAGTGTAACAGGCCTATGGGATCAGCCCCAGCATTTT.

The chain employs TRBV4-2 and TRBJ2-2; TRBD2 aligns across 13 bases. J gave up 4 bases and V 1 base, and 12 bases lay outside the gene matches. The CDR3 length is 20 residues. CDR1 is LGHNA and CDR2 is YNFKEQ in the germline V gene. The CDR3 region has the DNA TGTGCCAGCAGCCAAGCTTACGGACTAGCGGGAGAAACGGCCACCGGGGAGCTGTTTTTT. Translated, it gives CASSQAYGLAGETATGELFF.

The V gene is TRBV11-3, the J gene TRBJ1-1; 7 bases are a match to TRBD1. This CDR3 has 12 amino acids. V was clipped by 6 bases and J by 10 bases; unmatched bases: 8. Germline lookup yields CDR1 SGHNT and CDR2 YENEEA. The chain's CDR3 is CASSGVGQRAFF. The CDR3, as DNA: TGTGCCAGCAGTGGGGTGGGACAGAGAGCTTTCTTT.

This clone appeared a single time. The V gene is TRBV2, the J gene TRBJ1-2; 10 nucleotides line up with TRBD1. V dropped 4 bases and J dropped 4; count of bases not matched to a gene: 0. CDR1 SNHLY and CDR2 FYNNEI come from the germline V gene. This CDR3 is built from 13 residues. DNA of the CDR3: TGTGCCAGCAGTGGGACAGGGGGCTATGGCTACACCTTC. As protein: CASSGTGGYGYTF.

The chain has TRBV18 and TRBJ1-6; D is unresolved. Germline V gene sequence: CDR1 KGHSH, CDR2 LQKENI. Trimming took 6 bases from V and 7 from J, leaving 7 bases between them. The CDR3 runs to 12 residues. CDR3 in DNA: TGTGCCAGCTCTCGTGTCAATTCACCCCTCCACTTT. The encoded protein is CASSRVNSPLHF.